This T cell receptor beta chain is from a study of early T cells in non-severe SARS-CoV-2 infection. Across the whole study: Sequencing of unsorted whole blood was done on bulk RNA, leaving chains unpaired.

Researchers attached unique molecular identifiers to individual cDNA molecules. TCRdb recomputed calls from the 5' RACE reads with MiXCR, one row per CDR3 protein. The sample includes some 40,000 distinct CDR3 sequences, about 8% of them seen just once. V was cut by 5 bases and J by 2 bases, with 15 bases left in between. The germline CDR1 and CDR2 sequences are SGHTA and FQGNSA. This CDR3 region has 15 residues. This clonotype ranks as medium-sized. Specimen: whole blood, collected at baseline. This clonotype originated in an adult who was a healthcare worker with PCR-confirmed SARS-CoV-2 infection or an uninfected control (not recorded which). This chain uses TRBV7-2 with TRBJ2-5, with D perhaps TRBD1 or TRBD2 (5 bases each). DNA for the CDR3: TGTGCCAGCAGCCCCGAACCGGGACGGCAAGAGACCCAGTACTTC. Protein product: CASSPEPGRQETQYF.